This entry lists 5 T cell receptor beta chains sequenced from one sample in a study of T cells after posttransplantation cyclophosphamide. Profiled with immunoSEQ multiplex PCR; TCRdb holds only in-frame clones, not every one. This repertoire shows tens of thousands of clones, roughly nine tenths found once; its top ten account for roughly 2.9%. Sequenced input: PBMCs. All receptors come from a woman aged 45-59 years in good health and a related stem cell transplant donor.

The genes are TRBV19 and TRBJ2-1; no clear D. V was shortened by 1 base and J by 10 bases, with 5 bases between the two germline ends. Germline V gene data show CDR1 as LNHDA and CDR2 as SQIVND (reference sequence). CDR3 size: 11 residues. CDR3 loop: CASSIGLEQFF. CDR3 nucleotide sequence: TGTGCCAGTAGTATAGGGCTCGAGCAGTTCTTC.

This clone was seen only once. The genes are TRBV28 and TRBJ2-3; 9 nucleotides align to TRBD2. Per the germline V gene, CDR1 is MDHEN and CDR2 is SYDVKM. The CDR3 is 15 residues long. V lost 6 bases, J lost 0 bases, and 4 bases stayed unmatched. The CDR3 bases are TGTGCCAGCAGCCCTCTAGCGGGAAGCACAGATACGCAGTATTTT. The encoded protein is CASSPLAGSTDTQYF. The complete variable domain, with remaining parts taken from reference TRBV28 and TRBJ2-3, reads DVKVTQSSRYLVKRTGEKVFLECVQDMDHENMFWYRQDPGLGLRLIYFSYDVKMKEKGDIPEGYSVSREKKERFSLILESASTNQTSMYLCASSPLAGSTDTQYFGPGTRLTVL.

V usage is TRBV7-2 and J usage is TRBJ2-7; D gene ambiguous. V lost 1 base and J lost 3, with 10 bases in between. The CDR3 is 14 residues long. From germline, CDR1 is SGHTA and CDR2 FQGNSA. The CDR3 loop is CASSLVRSSYEQYF. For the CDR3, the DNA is TGTGCCAGCAGCTTAGTACGCTCGAGCTACGAGCAGTACTTC. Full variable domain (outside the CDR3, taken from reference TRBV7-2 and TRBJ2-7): GAGVSQSPSNKVTEKGKDVELRCDPISGHTALYWYRQSLGQGLEFLIYFQGNSAPDKSGLPSDRFSAERTGGSVSTLTIQRTQQEDSAVYLCASSLVRSSYEQYFGPGTRLTVT.

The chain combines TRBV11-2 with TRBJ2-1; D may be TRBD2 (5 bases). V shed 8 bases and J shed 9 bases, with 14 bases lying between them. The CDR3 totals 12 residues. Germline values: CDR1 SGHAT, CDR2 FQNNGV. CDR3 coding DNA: TGTGCCAGCTGGGGTGGAGGCGGTGAGCAGTTCTTC. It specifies CASWGGGGEQFF.

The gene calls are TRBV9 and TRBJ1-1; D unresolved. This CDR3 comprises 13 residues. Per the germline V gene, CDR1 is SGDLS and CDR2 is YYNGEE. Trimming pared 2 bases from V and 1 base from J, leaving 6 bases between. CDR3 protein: CASSVSGNTEAFF. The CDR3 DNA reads TGTGCCAGCAGCGTCTCGGGGAACACTGAAGCTTTCTTT.